The T cell receptor (beta chain) described here comes from a study of persistence of HIV-infected CD4 T cells. This clone was observed a handful of times. What it binds is unknown. The libraries were made with immunoSEQ version 4 in survey mode. The repertoire was sequenced with immunoSEQ multiplex PCR; TCRdb's copy has only in-frame clones and lacks some. This table holds 37,000 or so clones, 75% to 90% found once. Stimulation used approximately 10 ug/mL lysate from CMV-infected fibroblasts. CD40L/CD69 double-negative CD45RO-high memory CD4+ T cells were collected. The source is an adult man with HIV who was CMV-seropositive. The input for sequencing was CD4+ T cells sorted from PBMCs after approximately 19-hour stimulation, taken from a patient who received antiretroviral therapy.

The DNA of the CDR3 is TGTGCCAGCAGCCAAGAGCGATACGAGCAGTACTTC. Translating it yields CASSQERYEQYF. The chain employs TRBV14 and TRBJ2-7, with no clear D. Germline CDR1 reads SGHDN; CDR2 reads FVKESK. This CDR3 spans 12 amino acids. The V end was cut by 0 bases, the J end by 4 bases, with 4 bases between.